The source of this T cell receptor beta chain is a study of lymphopenia after photon versus proton radiotherapy. Measured with immunoSEQ multiplex PCR; TCRdb has only the in-frame clones, and not every one. The sample yields roughly 45,000 clones, less than 90% seen once. A word on this clone: Its matching antigen is unknown.

Study-level points and caveats: After lymphocyte nadir, photon-treated repertoires showed oligoclonal expansion, especially CD8+ Temra. Photon-treated patients lost naive T cells and TCR diversity; proton-treated stayed stable. Larger post-nadir TCR diversity loss correlated inversely with survival in deceased patients. Only patients who died were analyzed for survival; proton advantage is unproven.

Here the sequenced sample was peripheral blood, taken from a patient treated with photon-based radiotherapy. The TCR sequence derives from a man aged 40-49 years with gastric cancer.

CDR3 DNA: TGTGCCAGCAGCGAACAGAGCTCTGGGGCCAACGTCCTGACTTTC. Translation: CASSEQSSGANVLTF. The chain joins TRBV7-9 to TRBJ2-6; D gene unclear. The CDR3 has 15 amino acids. V was trimmed by 5 bases and J by 0 bases, leaving 8 bases between them. Germline-derived CDR1 and CDR2 are SEHNR and FQNEAQ (reference sequence).